One sample yielded the 11 T cell receptor beta chains listed below, sequenced in a study of blood T cells in healthy people across ages. A second PCR, run for 7 to 11 cycles, used a sample-barcoded 5' primer plus a J-beta primer mix. MiXCR, run by TCRdb on the 5' RACE reads, gives a single entry per CDR3 protein. The data contain approximately 1.5 million distinct CDR3 sequences, almost 35% of them singletons. The sample taken for sequencing was blood. These receptors came from a woman in her 30s in good health.

The chain has TRBV20-1 and TRBJ2-3, with 7 bases fitting TRBD2. Trimming cost V 5 bases and J 5 bases; bases outside gene matches: 13. The CDR3 runs 15 residues. CDR1 and CDR2 from the germline V gene are DFQATT and SNEGSKA (reference sequence). CDR3 residues: CSAPPGGRERDTQYF. In DNA form, the CDR3 reads TGCAGTGCTCCCCCTGGGGGGAGGGAACGAGATACGCAGTATTTT.

The chain combines TRBV7-2 with TRBJ2-1; a possible D gene is TRBD2 (7 bases). The CDR3 contains 16 residues. V lost 5 bases, J lost 8 bases, and 22 bases lay in between. Germline assignment: CDR1 SGHTA and CDR2 FQGNSA. The CDR3 region is CASSPLGGAEIDEQFF. Here the CDR3 DNA reads TGTGCCAGCAGCCCGCTAGGGGGGGCCGAGATCGATGAGCAGTTCTTC. Variable domain in full (rest from reference TRBV7-2 and TRBJ2-1): GAGVSQSPSNKVTEKGKDVELRCDPISGHTALYWYRQSLGQGLEFLIYFQGNSAPDKSGLPSDRFSAERTGGSVSTLTIQRTQQEDSAVYLCASSPLGGAEIDEQFFGPGTRLTVL.

This chain uses TRBV4-1 with TRBJ2-3; D tentatively fits TRBD1 or TRBD2 (6 bases each). This CDR3 is built from 15 residues. Germline V gene sequence: CDR1 MGHRA, CDR2 YSYEKL. V was shortened by 4 bases and J by 2 bases, with 13 bases between the two germline ends. DNA of the CDR3: TGCGCCAGCAGCCGGTCGGGGGCCCACACAGATACGCAGTATTTT. Residues: CASSRSGAHTDTQYF.

The chain recombines TRBV6-2 or TRBV6-3 with TRBJ2-1; 8 bases are shared with TRBD2. CDR1 and CDR2 (germline): MNHEY, SVGEGT. Trimming cost V 2 bases and J 1 base; bases outside gene matches: 19. The CDR3 contains 21 residues. The CDR3 bases are TGTGCCAGCAGTTACCCAATCCCGGGACTAGTGGGAGGGAAATCCTACAATGAGCAGTTCTTC. Its protein product is CASSYPIPGLVGGKSYNEQFF.

The CDR3 reads CAISESASINTEAFF. Written as DNA, the CDR3 is TGTGCCATCAGTGAGTCGGCCAGTATAAACACTGAAGCTTTCTTT. The V call is TRBV10-3, the J call TRBJ1-1; D gene ambiguous. Per the germline V gene, CDR1 is ENHRY and CDR2 is SYGVKD. V was pared by 0 bases and J by 2 bases, with 10 bases between. This CDR3 region has 15 residues.

The V and J genes are TRBV9 and TRBJ2-3; D unresolved. Germline V gene sequence: CDR1 SGDLS, CDR2 YYNGEE. The CDR3 runs to 16 residues. V was trimmed by 0 bases and J by 0 bases, leaving 11 bases between them. The CDR3 sequence: CASSVASRGSTDTQYF. In DNA form, the CDR3 reads TGTGCCAGCAGCGTAGCTTCGCGTGGAAGCACAGATACGCAGTATTTT.

This clonotype came up a few times. V and J are TRBV7-2 and TRBJ2-7; 9 bases are a match to TRBD2. V shed 1 base and J 2 bases; nucleotides not matched to a gene: 6. The germline CDR1 and CDR2 sequences are SGHTA and FQGNSA. The CDR3 contains 16 residues. CDR3 nucleotide sequence: TGTGCCAGCAGCTTAGTAGCGACTAGCGGAACCTACGAGCAGTACTTC. Translated, it gives CASSLVATSGTYEQYF.

Comments on this clonotype: An end of the junction does not agree with germline; a read error may underlie this. The V call is TRBV24-1, the J call TRBJ1-4; maybe TRBD1 (6 bases). Germline CDR1 KGHDR, CDR2 SFDVKD. There are 14 residues in the CDR3. The CDR3 reads CATSDRGQLEKRFF. The CDR3 coding sequence is TGTGCCACCAGTGATCGCGGACAGCTTGAAAAACGGTTTTTT.

In this sample, this clonotype turned up a few times. This chain links TRBV7-2 with TRBJ2-1; D is possibly TRBD2 (7 bases). V shed 4 bases and J shed 1 base, with 14 bases lying between them. Per the germline V gene, CDR1 is SGHTA and CDR2 is FQGNSA. This CDR3 is 16 amino acids long. The CDR3 DNA sequence: TGTGCCAGCAGCTCAAGGGGGGGTCAATCCTACAATGAGCAGTTCTTC. Translated: CASSSRGGQSYNEQFF.

This chain connects TRBV6-2 or TRBV6-3 to TRBJ1-4; TRBD1 is a possible D gene (5 bases). Germline assignment: CDR1 MNHEY and CDR2 SVGEGT. The CDR3 consists of 18 residues. Trimming cost V 1 base and J 3 bases, with 18 bases left between them. CDR3 amino acids: CASSYYDPGGLPNEKLFF. In DNA, the CDR3 is TGTGCCAGCAGTTACTATGACCCCGGGGGACTGCCTAATGAAAAACTGTTTTTT.

The chain carries TRBV20-1 and TRBJ1-2; D possibly corresponds to TRBD1 (5 bases). V gave up 0 bases and J gave up 5 bases, with 16 bases separating them. Germline CDR1 DFQATT, CDR2 SNEGSKA (reference sequence). The CDR3 extends over 15 amino acids. The CDR3 reads CSARDSRAPNYGYTF. The CDR3 DNA reads TGCAGTGCTAGAGATTCCAGGGCCCCGAATTATGGCTACACCTTC.